These 16 T cell receptor beta chains originate from one sample sequenced in a study of OX40 agonist ivuxolimab in advanced cancers. The data were produced by immunoSEQ multiplex PCR, yet TCRdb's version contains in-frame clones alone and is incomplete. The sample consists of around 56,000 clones, around 82% of them appearing once. The input for sequencing was CD4+ or CD8+ T cells sorted from blood, taken in a trial of the OX40 agonist ivuxolimab. These receptors all come from an adult with an advanced solid tumor such as melanoma, head and neck, liver or kidney cancer.

V usage is TRBV5-1 and J usage is TRBJ1-2; possible D gene TRBD1, 5 bases. The germline V gene has CDR1 SGHRS and CDR2 YFSETQ. Deletions cut 0 bases from V and 6 bases from J, with 9 bases between. This CDR3 contains 13 residues. The CDR3 region has the DNA TGCGCCAGCAGCTTGGAAGGGGTTGATGGCTACACCTTC. It encodes CASSLEGVDGYTF.

The chain recombines TRBV21-1 with TRBJ1-6; TRBD1 was called by the table and not checked on the DNA. TRBV21-1 is described as a pseudogene. CDR3 size: 14 residues. CDR3: CASSNRDNNSPLHF. CDR3 coding DNA: TGTGCCAGCAGCAACCGGGACAATAATTCACCCCTCCACTTT.

The rearrangement joins TRBV10-3 to TRBJ2-5; 7 nucleotides line up with TRBD1. Trimming took 10 bases from V and 2 from J; bases not matched to a gene: 7. The CDR3 length is 13 residues. CDR1 and CDR2 from the germline V gene are ENHRY and SYGVKD. DNA of the CDR3: TGTGCCAAAGGGGACAGCTGGCAAGAGACCCAGTACTTC. This gives the protein CAKGDSWQETQYF.

This clone occurred a few times. The CDR3 sequence is CASSPLAGPDNEQFF. DNA for the CDR3: TGCGCCAGCAGCCCCTTAGCGGGGCCCGACAATGAGCAGTTCTTC. V usage is TRBV4-3 and J usage is TRBJ2-1; 8 nucleotides agree with TRBD2. Germline values: CDR1 LGHNA, CDR2 YSLEER. The length of the CDR3 is 15 residues. Unmatched junction bases numbered 7, after V lost 4 bases and J lost 5 bases.

This clone has just a few counts. CDR3 DNA: TGTGCCAGCAGCGTAACTCGATTCACGCAGTATTTT. Its translation is CASSVTRFTQYF. The chain links TRBV13 to TRBJ2-3; D remains ambiguous. This CDR3 region has 12 residues. Germline loops: CDR1 PRHDT, CDR2 FYEKMQ (reference sequence). With 5 bases removed from V and 9 bases from J, the gap between germline ends came to 12 bases.

The table lists this clone with a count of one. One end of the junction is discordant with germline, which a read error may explain. This chain links TRBV6-1 with TRBJ2-2, with no clear D. The CDR3 contains 11 residues. Germline V gene sequence: CDR1 MNHNS, CDR2 SASEGT. The CDR3 sequence: CASRNSGELFF. The CDR3 DNA reads TGTGCCAGCAGGAACTCCGGGGAGCTGTTTTTT.

The chain combines TRBV7-2 with TRBJ1-1, with no clear D. The germline gives CDR1 SGHTA, CDR2 FQGNSA. Trimming stripped 2 bases from V and 1 base from J, with 5 bases between. This CDR3 spans 13 amino acids. The CDR3 sequence: CASSLFWNTEAFF. Here the CDR3 DNA reads TGTGCCAGCAGCTTATTCTGGAACACTGAAGCTTTCTTT.

The chain couples TRBV5-1 to TRBJ2-1; D might be TRBD2 (5 bases). The germline V gene has CDR1 SGHRS and CDR2 YFSETQ. The CDR3 runs to 11 residues. V shed 4 bases and J shed 6 bases, with 5 bases lying between them. The CDR3 protein is CASSRGNEQFF. Here the CDR3 DNA reads TGCGCCAGCAGCCGGGGCAATGAGCAGTTCTTC.

CDR3 loop: CASGGTQLRGKLFF. For the CDR3, the DNA is TGTGCCAGTGGGGGGACGCAGCTTCGGGGAAAACTGTTTTTT. The rearrangement uses TRBV7-2 and TRBJ1-4; the D gene is possibly TRBD1 (5 bases). CDR3 length: 14 amino acids. V dropped 9 bases and J dropped 10 bases, with 21 bases sitting between them. Looked up from germline, CDR1 is SGHTA and CDR2 is FQGNSA.

V is TRBV5-1 and J is TRBJ2-5; 11 nucleotides agree with TRBD1. The junction had 5 bases not matched to a gene; V was cut back by 0 bases and J by 4 bases. The CDR3 has 16 residues. Germline V gene sequence: CDR1 SGHRS, CDR2 YFSETQ. Written as DNA, the CDR3 is TGCGCCAGCAGCTTGGATGGGACAGGGGGAGGAGAGACCCAGTACTTC. As protein: CASSLDGTGGGETQYF.

V is TRBV6-6 and J is TRBJ1-6; a weak D match, TRBD1 (6 bases). The ends were cut back, 4 bases at V and 9 bases at J, with 13 bases in the middle. The CDR3 is 14 amino acids. CDR1 MNHNY and CDR2 SVGAGI come from the germline V gene (reference sequence). This CDR3 reads CASSSRDTFSPLHF. DNA of the CDR3: TGTGCCAGCAGTTCGCGGGACACCTTTTCACCCCTCCACTTT.

V gene TRBV7-9 combines with J gene TRBJ1-1; D gene ambiguous. Between the trimmed V and J ends, which lost 0 bases and 3 bases, there was a span of 8 bases. The V gene's germline CDR1 is SEHNR and CDR2 FQNEAQ (reference sequence). The CDR3 contains 14 residues. CDR3: CASSLADPDTEAFF. The CDR3 bases are TGTGCCAGCAGCTTAGCTGATCCGGACACTGAAGCTTTCTTT.

This chain connects TRBV30 to TRBJ2-7; TRBD2 agrees at 9 bases. Germline trimming cut 7 bases from V and 2 bases from J; bases unmatched to any gene: 3. CDR1 is GTSNPN and CDR2 is SVGIG in the germline V gene (reference sequence). The CDR3 runs 12 residues. Here the CDR3 reads CALASGAYEQYF. The CDR3 coding sequence is TGTGCCTTGGCTAGCGGGGCCTACGAGCAGTACTTC. Drawing the rest from reference TRBV30 and TRBJ2-7, the complete variable domain is SQTIHQWPATLVQPVGSPLSLECTVEGTSNPNLYWYRQAAGRGLQLLFYSVGIGQISSEVPQNLSASRPQDRQFILSSKKLLLSDSGFYLCALASGAYEQYFGPGTRLTVT.

V is TRBV7-2 and J is TRBJ2-7, with TRBD1 as a possible D gene (6 bases). Deletions cut 1 base from V and 2 bases from J, with 12 bases between. CDR3 length equals 15 residues. Looked up from germline, CDR1 is SGHTA and CDR2 is FQGNSA. CDR3 loop: CASSLGGGGAYEQYF. CDR3 nucleotides: TGTGCCAGCAGCTTAGGAGGGGGTGGGGCCTACGAGCAGTACTTC.

This chain links TRBV4-1 with TRBJ1-6; the D gene is possibly TRBD1 (6 bases). This CDR3 has 18 amino acids. CDR1 MGHRA and CDR2 YSYEKL come from the germline V gene. V was trimmed by 0 bases and J by 2 bases, leaving 14 bases between them. CDR3 DNA: TGCGCCAGCAGCCAAGATCGAGGGGGGCGGACCTATAATTCACCCCTCCACTTT. Residues: CASSQDRGGRTYNSPLHF.

This clone was detected only a few times. The chain carries TRBV5-1 and TRBJ2-2; 7 nucleotides agree with TRBD2. The CDR3 loop spans 16 amino acids. Germline-derived CDR1 and CDR2 are SGHRS and YFSETQ. V lost 2 bases and J lost 2; bases outside the gene matches: 6. CDR3 residues: CASSLVPSGNTGELFF. The CDR3 bases are TGCGCCAGCAGCTTAGTCCCTAGCGGAAACACCGGGGAGCTGTTTTTT.